This record looks at one TCR beta chain sequence and its context. No antigen is known for it. The CDR3 consists of 13 residues. With 7 bases removed from V and 1 base from J, the gap between germline ends came to 8 bases. Germline V gene sequence: CDR1 ENHRY, CDR2 SYGVKD. This entry is derived from a study of blood T cells in healthy people across ages. Overall study results and limits: A greater number of naive CD4+ cells and higher diversity distinguished long-lived donors from aged donors.

Alongside a J-beta primer mix, a sample-barcoded 5' primer served in a second PCR lasting roughly 7 to 11 cycles. Template switching added a 12-random-nucleotide identifier to every cDNA molecule. Each CDR3 protein is one row after TCRdb ran MiXCR on the 5' RACE reads. The data hold fewer than 900,000 distinct CDR3 sequences, with roughly two fifths observed a single time. The chain employs TRBV10-3 and TRBJ2-1; D remains ambiguous. Sequences were obtained from blood. The receptor's source is a woman aged 55-69 years in good health. The chain's CDR3 is CAITENSYNEQFF. In DNA form, the CDR3 reads TGTGCCATCACGGAAAATTCCTACAATGAGCAGTTCTTC.